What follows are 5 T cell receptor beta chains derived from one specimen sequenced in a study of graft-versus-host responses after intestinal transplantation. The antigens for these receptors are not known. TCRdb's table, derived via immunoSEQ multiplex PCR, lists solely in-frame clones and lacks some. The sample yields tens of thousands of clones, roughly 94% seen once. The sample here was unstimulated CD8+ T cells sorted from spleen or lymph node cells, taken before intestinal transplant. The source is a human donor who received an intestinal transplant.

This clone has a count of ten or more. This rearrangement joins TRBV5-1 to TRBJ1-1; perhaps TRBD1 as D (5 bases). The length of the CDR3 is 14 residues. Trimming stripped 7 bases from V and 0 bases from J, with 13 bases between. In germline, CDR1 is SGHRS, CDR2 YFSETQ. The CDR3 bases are TGCGCCAGCGCCCCGGGGGGGGTGAACACTGAAGCTTTCTTT. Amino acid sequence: CASAPGGVNTEAFF. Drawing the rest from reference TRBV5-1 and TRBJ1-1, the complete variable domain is KAGVTQTPRYLIKTRGQQVTLSCSPISGHRSVSWYQQTPGQGLQFLFEYFSETQRNKGNFPGRFSGRQFSNSRSEMNVSTLELGDSALYLCASAPGGVNTEAFFGQGTRLTVV.

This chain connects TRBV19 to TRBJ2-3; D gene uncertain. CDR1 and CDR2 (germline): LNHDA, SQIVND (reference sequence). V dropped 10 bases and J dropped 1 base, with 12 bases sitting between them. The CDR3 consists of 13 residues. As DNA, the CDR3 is TGTGCCATCCGTGGGGATCGCACAGATACGCAGTATTTT. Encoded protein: CAIRGDRTDTQYF.

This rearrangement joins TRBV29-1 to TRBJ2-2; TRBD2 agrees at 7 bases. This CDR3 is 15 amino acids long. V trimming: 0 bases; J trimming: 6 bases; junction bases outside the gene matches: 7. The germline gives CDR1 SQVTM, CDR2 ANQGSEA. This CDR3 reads CSVEERGGLAGELFF. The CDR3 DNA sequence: TGCAGCGTTGAAGAACGGGGAGGGTTGGCCGGGGAGCTGTTTTTT.

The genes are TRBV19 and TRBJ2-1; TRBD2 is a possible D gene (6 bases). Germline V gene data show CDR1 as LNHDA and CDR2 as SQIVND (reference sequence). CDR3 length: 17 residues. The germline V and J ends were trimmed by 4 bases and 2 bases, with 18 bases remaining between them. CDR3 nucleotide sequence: TGTGCCAGTAGTAGCCAAAATAGCGGCCCCGCCTACAATGAGCAGTTCTTC. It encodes CASSSQNSGPAYNEQFF.

CDR3 loop: CASSLPSGQGDTGELFF. The CDR3 DNA is TGTGCCAGCAGTTTACCCAGCGGACAGGGAGACACCGGGGAGCTGTTTTTT. The rearrangement joins TRBV28 to TRBJ2-2, with TRBD1 matching over 8 bases. Germline V gene sequence: CDR1 MDHEN, CDR2 SYDVKM. The CDR3 runs 17 residues. J was trimmed by 3 bases and V by 2 bases; bases with no gene match: 8. The variable domain in full, with the rest retrieved from reference TRBV28 and TRBJ2-2, is DVKVTQSSRYLVKRTGEKVFLECVQDMDHENMFWYRQDPGLGLRLIYFSYDVKMKEKGDIPEGYSVSREKKERFSLILESASTNQTSMYLCASSLPSGQGDTGELFFGEGSRLTVL.